The 15 T cell receptor beta chains in this list originate from one sample, sequenced in a study of cytomegalovirus exposure and HLA in healthy donors. PCR used 60 Vbeta primers and 13 Jbeta primers. The method was immunoSEQ multiplex PCR; TCRdb's version includes in-frame clones alone and lacks a portion of them. The sample includes approximately 150,000 clones, approximately 72% of them seen just once. Material for sequencing was PBMCs. All receptors derive from a human donor in good health.

V and J are TRBV7-8 and TRBJ2-6; maybe TRBD1 (6 bases). This CDR3 has 16 residues. V was pared by 2 bases and J by 4 bases, with 12 bases between. Per germline, CDR1 SGHVS and CDR2 FQNEAQ. Here the CDR3 DNA reads TGTGCCAGCAGCTTATTGGCAGGGGCCGGGGCCAACGTCCTGACTTTC. This sequence encodes CASSLLAGAGANVLTF.

This chain joins TRBV15 and TRBJ2-1; 10 bases agree with TRBD2. Losses at the gene ends were 5 bases for V and 6 bases for J; bases not matched to a gene: 4. The length of the CDR3 is 14 residues. Germline V lookup: CDR1 LNHNV, CDR2 YYDKDF (reference sequence). The chain's CDR3 is CATSGLAEINEQFF. CDR3 coding DNA: TGTGCCACCAGCGGACTAGCGGAGATCAATGAGCAGTTCTTC.

CDR3 sequence: CASSFPTESYEQYF. CDR3 nucleotides: TGTGCCAGCAGCTTCCCGACAGAATCCTACGAGCAGTACTTC. This chain connects TRBV7-9 to TRBJ2-7; a possible D gene is TRBD1 (5 bases). This CDR3 is 14 amino acids long. V gave up 3 bases and J gave up 1 base, with 10 bases separating them. Germline V lookup: CDR1 SEHNR, CDR2 FQNEAQ (reference sequence).

The rearrangement joins TRBV7-2 to TRBJ2-5; 12 positions match TRBD2. Germline loops: CDR1 SGHTA, CDR2 FQGNSA. The CDR3 has 16 amino acids. The ends lost 1 base at V and 4 bases at J; junction bases unmatched: 4. CDR3 sequence (DNA): TGTGCCAGCAGCTTAGTGACTAGCGGGGGAAGAGAGACCCAGTACTTC. Its protein product is CASSLVTSGGRETQYF.

V and J are TRBV5-1 and TRBJ2-1; D is possibly TRBD1 (5 bases). V was cut by 4 bases and J by 1 base, with 15 bases left in between. Germline values: CDR1 SGHRS, CDR2 YFSETQ. The CDR3 sequence is 16 residues long. The CDR3 region is CASSGVGPGSYNEQFF. For the CDR3, the DNA is TGCGCCAGCAGCGGGGTGGGGCCAGGGTCCTACAATGAGCAGTTCTTC. Using reference TRBV5-1 and TRBJ2-1 for the parts outside the CDR3, the full variable domain is KAGVTQTPRYLIKTRGQQVTLSCSPISGHRSVSWYQQTPGQGLQFLFEYFSETQRNKGNFPGRFSGRQFSNSRSEMNVSTLELGDSALYLCASSGVGPGSYNEQFFGPGTRLTVL.

This chain joins TRBV29-1 and TRBJ1-5; no definite D call. The CDR3 is 12 residues long. Germline V gene lookup returns CDR1 SQVTM and CDR2 ANQGSEA. The V end lost 7 bases, the J end lost 2 bases, and 9 bases lay between the germline ends. The CDR3 DNA reads as TGCAGCGCCCGGGAAGGCAATCAGCCCCAGCATTTT. Translating gives CSAREGNQPQHF. Complete variable domain (other parts from reference TRBV29-1 and TRBJ1-5): SAVISQKPSRDICQRGTSLTIQCQVDSQVTMMFWYRQQPGQSLTLIATANQGSEATYESGFVIDKFPISRPNLTFSTLTVSNMSPEDSSIYLCSAREGNQPQHFGDGTRLSIL.

The table lists this clone with a count of one. The CDR3 DNA sequence: TGTGCCAGCAGCTCTCACACCTATGGCTACACCTTC. This gives the protein CASSSHTYGYTF. V gene TRBV7-9 combines with J gene TRBJ1-2, with D unresolved. CDR1 is SEHNR and CDR2 is FQNEAQ in the germline V gene (reference sequence). The CDR3 is 12 residues long. Between the trimmed V and J ends, which lost 4 bases and 4 bases, there was a span of 7 bases. Filled out from reference TRBV7-9 and TRBJ1-2, the complete variable domain reads DTGVSQNPRHKITKRGQNVTFRCDPISEHNRLYWYRQTLGQGPEFLTYFQNEAQLEKSRLLSDRFSAERPKGSFSTLEIQRTEQGDSAMYLCASSSHTYGYTFGSGTRLTVV.

This clone was counted only a few times. This chain joins TRBV4-3 and TRBJ1-1, with 7 positions matching TRBD1. The ends lost 0 bases at V and 8 bases at J; junction bases unmatched: 9. There are 15 residues in the CDR3. The germline V gene encodes CDR1 LGHNA and CDR2 YSLEER. CDR3 protein: CASSQDRDSPGEAFF. The DNA of the CDR3 is TGCGCCAGCAGCCAAGATAGGGACAGCCCGGGCGAAGCTTTCTTT.

Points on this clone: Germline and junction disagree at one end, which may indicate a read error. This chain uses TRBV7-7 with TRBJ2-5; D is possibly TRBD2 (6 bases). The CDR3 covers 15 residues. The V gene's germline CDR1 is SSHAT and CDR2 FNYEAQ (reference sequence). The CDR3 sequence is CASSFGGAPQETQYF. CDR3 in DNA: TGTGCTAGCAGCTTTGGAGGGGCCCCCCAAGAGACCCAGTACTTC.

The chain employs TRBV7-3 and TRBJ1-2, with D tentatively TRBD1 (5 bases). The CDR3 covers 13 residues. CDR1 is SGHTA and CDR2 is FQGTGA in the germline V gene. Trimming pared 3 bases from V and 2 bases from J, leaving 7 bases between. This chain's CDR3 is CASSLTVNYGYTF. The CDR3 DNA reads as TGTGCCAGCAGCTTGACAGTGAACTATGGCTACACCTTC.

The genes are TRBV5-4 and TRBJ2-5; 12 bases agree with TRBD2. The germline V gene has CDR1 SGHNT and CDR2 YYREEE (reference sequence). Trimming at V came to 4 bases and at J to 0 bases, leaving 4 bases not matched to a gene. The CDR3 has 16 amino acids. In nucleotides, the CDR3 is TGTGCCAGCAGCACTAGACTAGCGGGGGACCAAGAGACCCAGTACTTC. This sequence encodes CASSTRLAGDQETQYF.

This chain connects TRBV19 to TRBJ2-3; TRBD2 aligns across 15 bases. Germline loops: CDR1 LNHDA, CDR2 SQIVND (reference sequence). The CDR3 covers 17 residues. The V segment lost 3 bases and the J segment 1 base; nucleotides outside the gene matches: 2. CDR3 sequence (DNA): TGTGCCAGTAGTATTGGGACTAGCGGGGGGCGCACAGATACGCAGTATTTT. Encoded protein: CASSIGTSGGRTDTQYF.

The rearrangement uses TRBV28 and TRBJ2-7; possibly TRBD1 for D (5 bases). The V gene lost 4 bases and the J gene lost 2 bases, with 9 bases spanning the gap. CDR1 is MDHEN, CDR2 SYDVKM, per germline. The CDR3 contains 13 residues. The CDR3 DNA is TGTGCCAGCAGTTCAGGGATCGCCTACGAGCAGTACTTC. Translation gives CASSSGIAYEQYF.

V gene TRBV20-1 combines with J gene TRBJ1-2; TRBD1 matches 7 bases. Trimming took 4 bases from V and 6 from J; bases not matched to a gene: 2. Germline-derived CDR1 and CDR2 are DFQATT and SNEGSKA (reference sequence). The CDR3 covers 11 residues. The CDR3 reads CSATGGNGYTF. Written as DNA, the CDR3 is TGCAGTGCTACAGGGGGTAATGGCTACACCTTC.

The rearrangement uses TRBV7-2 and TRBJ1-4; a weak D match, TRBD1 (6 bases). The CDR3 is 15 amino acids. CDR1 is SGHTA and CDR2 is FQGNSA in the germline V gene. V was clipped by 6 bases and J by 1 base, with 12 bases between them. The CDR3 loop is CASRKSRGTNEKLFF. The CDR3 DNA is TGTGCCAGCAGGAAATCCAGGGGAACTAATGAAAAACTGTTTTTT. Using reference TRBV7-2 and TRBJ1-4 for the parts outside the CDR3, the full variable domain is GAGVSQSPSNKVTEKGKDVELRCDPISGHTALYWYRQSLGQGLEFLIYFQGNSAPDKSGLPSDRFSAERTGGSVSTLTIQRTQQEDSAVYLCASRKSRGTNEKLFFGSGTQLSVL.